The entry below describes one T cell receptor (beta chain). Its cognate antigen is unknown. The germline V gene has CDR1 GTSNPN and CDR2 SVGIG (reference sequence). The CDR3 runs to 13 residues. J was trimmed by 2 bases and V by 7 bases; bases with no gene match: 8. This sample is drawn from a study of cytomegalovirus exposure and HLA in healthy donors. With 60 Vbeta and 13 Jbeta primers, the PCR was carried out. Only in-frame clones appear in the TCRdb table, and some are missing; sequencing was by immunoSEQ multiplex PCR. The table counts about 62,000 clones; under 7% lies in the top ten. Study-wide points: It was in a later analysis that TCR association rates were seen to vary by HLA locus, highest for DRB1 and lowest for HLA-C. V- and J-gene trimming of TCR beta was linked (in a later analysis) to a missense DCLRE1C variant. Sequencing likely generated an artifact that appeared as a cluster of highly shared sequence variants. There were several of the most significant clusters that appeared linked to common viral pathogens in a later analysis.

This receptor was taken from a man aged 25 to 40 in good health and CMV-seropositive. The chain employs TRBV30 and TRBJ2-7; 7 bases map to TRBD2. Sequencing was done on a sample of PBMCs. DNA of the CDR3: TGTGCCTTACGGGGGGAAAGCGCCTACGAGCAGTACTTC. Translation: CALRGESAYEQYF.